These 23 T cell receptor beta chains originate from one sample sequenced in a study of T-cell reconstitution after alpha-beta-depleted transplantation in children. The authors prepared the TCRbeta library with unique molecular identifiers. A single record per CDR3 protein comes from TCRdb applying MiXCR to the PCR reads. Seen here are hundreds of thousands of distinct CDR3 sequences, about 9.2% observed once, and the top ten hold 5% to 7%. This sample comprised PBMCs from the stem cell graft donor, obtained from the stem cell graft. The receptors were sampled from a human donor who donated a stem cell graft to a child with acute lymphoblastic leukemia.

This clonotype has at least ten counts. CDR3 coding DNA: TGTGCCAGCACCCCTACTAGGTGGGGGGGAAGAGAGACCCAGTACTTC. Translated: CASTPTRWGGRETQYF. The chain has TRBV27 and TRBJ2-5; 7 bases match TRBD2. CDR1 is MNHEY, CDR2 SMNVEV, per germline (reference sequence). After removal of 7 bases from V and 4 bases from J, the junction contained 15 bases not matched to a gene. There are 16 residues in the CDR3.

The V call is TRBV29-1, the J call TRBJ2-6; no clear D gene. Per the germline V gene, CDR1 is SQVTM and CDR2 is ANQGSEA. The germline V and J ends were trimmed by 6 bases and 2 bases, with 8 bases remaining between them. There are 13 residues in the CDR3. CDR3: CSVVRTGANVLTF. CDR3 coding DNA: TGCAGCGTCGTAAGGACTGGGGCCAACGTCCTGACTTTC.

This clonotype was found a few times. The V gene is TRBV24-1, the J gene TRBJ2-7; D is possibly TRBD1 or TRBD2 (6 bases each). V lost 1 base and J lost 5, with 14 bases in between. The germline CDR1 and CDR2 sequences are KGHDR and SFDVKD. CDR3 length equals 15 residues. CDR3 in amino acids: CATSDFNGGNDEQYF. The CDR3 DNA follows: TGTGCCACCAGTGATTTCAACGGGGGCAACGACGAGCAGTACTTC.

This clonotype was detected only once. A junction boundary mismatches the germline segment, possibly from a read error. The chain joins TRBV5-1 to TRBJ2-2, with D possibly called TRBD1 or TRBD2 (5 bases each). The CDR3 has 16 residues. The germline gives CDR1 SGHRS, CDR2 YFSETQ. The CDR3 DNA is TGCGCCAGCAGCTCGGAATTGAGGTCGGGGACCGGGGAGCTGTGTTTT. This sequence encodes CASSSELRSGTGELCF.

This clonotype was found many times. The CDR3 protein is CASSVSLAGGGDEQFF. Here the CDR3 DNA reads TGTGCCAGCAGCGTCTCCTTAGCGGGGGGCGGCGATGAGCAGTTCTTC. The V call is TRBV9, the J call TRBJ2-1; 10 nucleotides line up with TRBD2. After removal of 2 bases from V and 8 bases from J, the junction contained 10 bases not matched to a gene. The CDR3 has 16 residues. Per germline, CDR1 SGDLS and CDR2 YYNGEE.

This sequence joins TRBV7-8 and TRBJ2-1, with D perhaps matching TRBD1 (5 bases). This CDR3 is built from 12 residues. Germline assignment: CDR1 SGHVS and CDR2 FQNEAQ. The V and J ends lost 4 bases and 9 bases respectively, with 10 bases between them. The CDR3 loop reads CASSSGSGEQFF. Written as DNA, the CDR3 is TGTGCCAGCAGCTCAGGGTCCGGTGAGCAGTTCTTC. The whole variable domain, filled in from reference TRBV7-8 and TRBJ2-1, reads GAGVSQSPRYKVAKRGQDVALRCDPISGHVSLFWYQQALGQGPEFLTYFQNEAQLDKSGLPSDRFFAERPEGSVSTLKIQRTQQEDSAVYLCASSSGSGEQFFGPGTRLTVL.

The sample holds many counts of this clonotype. The rearrangement joins TRBV29-1 to TRBJ2-1; the match to TRBD1 covers 7 bases. The CDR3 covers 12 residues. Unmatched junction bases numbered 2, after V lost 1 base and J lost 8 bases. From germline, CDR1 is SQVTM and CDR2 ANQGSEA. CDR3 nucleotide sequence: TGCAGCGTTGAAGGGGACAGATATGAGCAGTTCTTC. Protein product: CSVEGDRYEQFF.

The sample holds many counts of this clonotype. This rearrangement joins TRBV27 to TRBJ2-5, with D perhaps matching TRBD1 or TRBD2 (5 bases each). V shed 3 bases and J shed 7 bases, with 12 bases lying between them. The CDR3 spans 13 residues. The germline CDR1 and CDR2 sequences are MNHEY and SMNVEV (reference sequence). Here the CDR3 DNA reads TGTGCCAGCAGTTTTCGACGGGACGGGACCCAGTACTTC. It yields the protein CASSFRRDGTQYF.

This clonotype was counted at least ten times. This chain uses TRBV5-1 with TRBJ2-1; 9 positions match TRBD1. The trim removed 2 bases at V and 4 bases at J, leaving 4 bases unmatched. The CDR3 spans 15 residues. CDR1 and CDR2 (germline): SGHRS, YFSETQ. The CDR3 protein is CASSFGQGRYNEQFF. Written as DNA, the CDR3 is TGCGCCAGCAGCTTTGGACAGGGGAGATACAATGAGCAGTTCTTC.

This clonotype was observed a handful of times. V is TRBV2 and J is TRBJ2-7; 7 nucleotides match TRBD1. Germline assignment: CDR1 SNHLY and CDR2 FYNNEI. Trimming took 5 bases from V and 5 from J; bases not matched to a gene: 12. The CDR3 extends over 15 amino acids. Here the CDR3 reads CASSLIGGAGHEQYF. CDR3 DNA sequence: TGTGCCAGCAGTCTGATAGGGGGCGCGGGCCACGAGCAGTACTTC.

There are a few counts of this clonotype. The CDR3 nucleotides read TGTGCCAGCACCAAGGACGCAGGCGGGCCCCAGCATTTT. It encodes CASTKDAGGPQHF. The chain combines TRBV7-6 with TRBJ1-5; D is unresolved. V lost 7 bases to trimming and J lost 9 bases, with 16 bases between them. The germline CDR1 and CDR2 sequences are SGHVS and FNYEAQ. CDR3 length: 13 residues.

Many counts were recorded for this clonotype. The chain recombines TRBV12-3 or TRBV12-4 with TRBJ1-3; D call uncertain. This CDR3 has 14 residues. Trimming cost V 6 bases and J 0 bases, with 9 bases left between them. CDR3 coding DNA: TGTGCCAGCAGCCTACAGCACTCTGGAAACACCATATATTTT. Protein product: CASSLQHSGNTIYF.

This clonotype was seen ten or more times. The chain is built from TRBV5-1 and TRBJ2-3; no definite D call. Trimming cost V 1 base and J 4 bases, with 16 bases left between them. The CDR3 consists of 16 residues. Germline CDR1 SGHRS, CDR2 YFSETQ. This CDR3 reads CASSLNLPAGPDTQYF. The CDR3 DNA reads TGCGCCAGCAGCTTGAATCTCCCAGCAGGCCCAGATACGCAGTATTTT.

There are a few counts of this clonotype. The chain combines TRBV7-9 with TRBJ1-5; D perhaps matches TRBD1 (5 bases). Germline V gene sequence: CDR1 SEHNR, CDR2 FQNEAQ (reference sequence). The length of the CDR3 is 16 residues. Trimming stripped 5 bases from V and 1 base from J, with 15 bases between. The CDR3 loop reads CASSRTGGESNQPQHF. The CDR3 DNA sequence: TGTGCCAGCAGCCGGACGGGGGGGGAAAGCAATCAGCCCCAGCATTTT.

This clonotype occurred a few times. This chain links TRBV5-1 with TRBJ1-5; D perhaps matches TRBD1 (5 bases). The CDR3 runs to 15 residues. Germline V CDR1 and CDR2: SGHRS, YFSETQ. The V and J ends lost 0 bases and 4 bases respectively, with 11 bases between them. CDR3 region: CASSLAGGVNQPQHF. The DNA for the CDR3 is TGCGCCAGCAGCTTGGCCGGGGGGGTGAATCAGCCCCAGCATTTT. Supplemented by reference TRBV5-1 and TRBJ1-5, the full variable domain reads KAGVTQTPRYLIKTRGQQVTLSCSPISGHRSVSWYQQTPGQGLQFLFEYFSETQRNKGNFPGRFSGRQFSNSRSEMNVSTLELGDSALYLCASSLAGGVNQPQHFGDGTRLSIL.

Ten or more counts support this clonotype. The V and J genes are TRBV4-2 and TRBJ2-3, with 15 positions matching TRBD2. The CDR3 has 18 residues. The V gene's germline CDR1 is LGHNA and CDR2 YNFKEQ. Trimming at V came to 3 bases and at J to 2 bases, leaving 6 bases not matched to a gene. CDR3 in DNA: TGTGCCAGCAGCCAGGGGACTAGCGGGGGGCCGTTCACAGATACGCAGTATTTT. Translating it yields CASSQGTSGGPFTDTQYF.

The rearrangement uses TRBV28 and TRBJ2-3; TRBD2 agrees at 11 bases. CDR1 MDHEN and CDR2 SYDVKM come from the germline V gene. V shed 1 base and J 3 bases; nucleotides not matched to a gene: 6. The CDR3 totals 17 residues. The CDR3 sequence is CASSLLGASGRTDTQYF. CDR3 nucleotide sequence: TGTGCCAGCAGTTTATTAGGGGCTAGCGGGAGGACAGATACGCAGTATTTT. Using reference TRBV28 and TRBJ2-3 for the parts outside the CDR3, the full variable domain is DVKVTQSSRYLVKRTGEKVFLECVQDMDHENMFWYRQDPGLGLRLIYFSYDVKMKEKGDIPEGYSVSREKKERFSLILESASTNQTSMYLCASSLLGASGRTDTQYFGPGTRLTVL.

This chain joins TRBV2 and TRBJ2-7, with 9 positions matching TRBD1. The V gene end was trimmed by 6 bases and the J gene end by 4 bases; junction bases not matched to a gene: 10. CDR3 length equals 15 residues. Germline CDR1 is SNHLY and CDR2 is FYNNEI. The CDR3 coding sequence is TGTGCCAGCAGCGATAGAGACAGGGGGACATACGAGCAGTACTTC. Protein: CASSDRDRGTYEQYF.

This clonotype was observed many times. The rearrangement uses TRBV12-5 and TRBJ1-1; D uncertain. V lost 4 bases and J lost 0, with 9 bases in between. The CDR3 runs 14 residues. From germline, CDR1 is LGHNT and CDR2 FRNRAP. DNA of the CDR3: TGTGCTAGTGGTTATCGTCAGGTGAACACTGAAGCTTTCTTT. It is translated as CASGYRQVNTEAFF.

This clonotype was seen a handful of times. The V call is TRBV6-6, the J call TRBJ1-6; no reliable D call. Between the trimmed V and J ends, which lost 2 bases and 5 bases, there was a span of 4 bases. CDR3 size: 13 residues. The germline V gene encodes CDR1 MNHNY and CDR2 SVGAGI (reference sequence). CDR3 sequence: CASSYGNNSPLHF. Written as DNA, the CDR3 is TGTGCCAGCAGTTACGGGAATAATTCACCCCTCCACTTT.

This clonotype has ten or more counts. The chain employs TRBV6-5 and TRBJ1-1; D might be TRBD1 (6 bases). The CDR3 has 16 residues. Trimming took 3 bases from V and 3 from J, leaving 17 bases between them. Germline V gene sequence: CDR1 MNHEY, CDR2 SVGAGI. DNA of the CDR3: TGTGCCAGCAGTTATTCCGCCGAACAGGGTTACACTGAAGCTTTCTTT. It specifies CASSYSAEQGYTEAFF.

Details on this clonotype: With a much larger clone just one base away, this may be a read error. The genes are TRBV5-5 and TRBJ2-3; D ambiguous. Germline CDR1 SGHKS, CDR2 YYEKEE (reference sequence). The CDR3 covers 15 residues. V was trimmed by 0 bases and J by 0 bases, leaving 8 bases between them. The CDR3 loop is CASSLGHPSTDTQYF. The CDR3 bases are TGTGCCAGCAGCTTGGGACATCCTAGCACAGATACGCAGTATTTT.

The chain employs TRBV30 and TRBJ1-6; D may be TRBD1 (6 bases). The CDR3 is 13 amino acids. Trimming pared 3 bases from V and 6 bases from J, leaving 9 bases between. Germline CDR1 reads GTSNPN; CDR2 reads SVGIG (reference sequence). The CDR3 DNA follows: TGTGCCTGGAGGGGACAAATTAATTCACCCCTCCACTTT. The encoded protein is CAWRGQINSPLHF.